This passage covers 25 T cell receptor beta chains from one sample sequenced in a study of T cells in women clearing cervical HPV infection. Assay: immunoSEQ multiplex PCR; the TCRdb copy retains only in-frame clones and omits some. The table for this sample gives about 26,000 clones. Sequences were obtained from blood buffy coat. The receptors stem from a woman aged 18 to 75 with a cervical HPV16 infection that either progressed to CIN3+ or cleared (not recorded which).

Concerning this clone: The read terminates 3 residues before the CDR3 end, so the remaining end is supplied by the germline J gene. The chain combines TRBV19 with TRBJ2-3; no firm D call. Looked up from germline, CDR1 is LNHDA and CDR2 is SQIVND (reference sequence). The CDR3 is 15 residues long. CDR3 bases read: TGTGCCAGTAGTATCGGTCAGCGACTCCAAGAGACG. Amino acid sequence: CASSIGQRLQET. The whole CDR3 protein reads CASSIGQRLQETQYF.

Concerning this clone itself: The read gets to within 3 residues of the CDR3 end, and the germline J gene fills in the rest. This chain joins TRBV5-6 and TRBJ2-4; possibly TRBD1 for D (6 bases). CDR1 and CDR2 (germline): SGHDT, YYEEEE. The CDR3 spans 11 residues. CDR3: CASSFGQNQYF. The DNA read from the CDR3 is TGTGCCAGCAGCTTCGGACAGAAT.

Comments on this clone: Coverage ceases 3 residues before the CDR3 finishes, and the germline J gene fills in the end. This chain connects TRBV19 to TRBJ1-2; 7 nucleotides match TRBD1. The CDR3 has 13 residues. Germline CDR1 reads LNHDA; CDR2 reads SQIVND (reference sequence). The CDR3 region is CASSPQGGHDYTF. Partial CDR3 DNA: TGTGCCAGTAGTCCTCAGGGGGGCCACGAC.

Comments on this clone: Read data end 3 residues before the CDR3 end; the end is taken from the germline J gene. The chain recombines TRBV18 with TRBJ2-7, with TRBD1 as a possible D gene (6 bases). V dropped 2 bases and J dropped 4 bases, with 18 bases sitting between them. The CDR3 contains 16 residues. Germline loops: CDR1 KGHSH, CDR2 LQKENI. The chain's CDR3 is CASSPFRAQGEYEQYF. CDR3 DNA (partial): TGTGCCAGCTCACCATTTAGGGCACAGGGCGAATACGAG.

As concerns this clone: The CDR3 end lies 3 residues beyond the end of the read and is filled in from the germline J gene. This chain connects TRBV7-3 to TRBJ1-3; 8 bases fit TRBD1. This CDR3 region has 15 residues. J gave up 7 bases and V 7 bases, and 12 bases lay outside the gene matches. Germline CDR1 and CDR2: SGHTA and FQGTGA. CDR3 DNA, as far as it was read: TGTGCCAGCATCAACAATCGGACAGGGTGGAACACC. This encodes CASINNRTGWNT. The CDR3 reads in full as CASINNRTGWNTIYF.

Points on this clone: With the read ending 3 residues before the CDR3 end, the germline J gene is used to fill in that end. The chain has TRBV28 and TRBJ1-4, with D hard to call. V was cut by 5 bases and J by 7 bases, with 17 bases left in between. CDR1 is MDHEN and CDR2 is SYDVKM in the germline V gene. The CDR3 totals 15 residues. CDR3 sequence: CASSPGQIQSEKLFF. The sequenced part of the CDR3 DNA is TGTGCCAGCAGTCCGGGTCAGATACAAAGTGAAAAA.

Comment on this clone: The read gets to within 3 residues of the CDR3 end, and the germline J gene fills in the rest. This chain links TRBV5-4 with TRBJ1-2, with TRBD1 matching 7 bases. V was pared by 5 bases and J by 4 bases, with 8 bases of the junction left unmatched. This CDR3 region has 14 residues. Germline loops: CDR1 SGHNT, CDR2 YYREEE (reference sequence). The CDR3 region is CASRTGLEGYGYTF. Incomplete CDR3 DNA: TGTGCCAGCAGGACAGGGTTAGAGGGCTATGGC. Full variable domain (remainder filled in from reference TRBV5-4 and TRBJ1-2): ETGVTQSPTHLIKTRGQQVTLRCSSQSGHNTVSWYQQALGQGPQFIFQYYREEENGRGNFPPRFSGLQFPNYSSELNVNALELDDSALYLCASRTGLEGYGYTFGSGTRLTVV.

The CDR3 sequence: CASSLGPDPYGYTF. CDR3 bases read: TGTGCCAGCAGTTTAGGGCCAGACCCCTATGGC. The rearrangement joins TRBV27 to TRBJ1-2; D gene uncertain. The CDR3 end is not reached by the read, which stops 3 residues before it; the germline J gene fills it in. This CDR3 region has 14 residues. From germline, CDR1 is MNHEY and CDR2 SMNVEV (reference sequence). Trimming removed 2 bases at V and 4 bases at J, with 11 bases between.

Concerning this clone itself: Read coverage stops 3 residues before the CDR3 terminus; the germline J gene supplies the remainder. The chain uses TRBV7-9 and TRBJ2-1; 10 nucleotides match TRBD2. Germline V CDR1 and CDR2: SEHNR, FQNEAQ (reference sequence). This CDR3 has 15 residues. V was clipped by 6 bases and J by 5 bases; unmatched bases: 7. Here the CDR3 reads CASRHRTSGNNEQFF. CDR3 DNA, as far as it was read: TGTGCCAGCAGGCACAGGACTAGCGGTAACAATGAG.

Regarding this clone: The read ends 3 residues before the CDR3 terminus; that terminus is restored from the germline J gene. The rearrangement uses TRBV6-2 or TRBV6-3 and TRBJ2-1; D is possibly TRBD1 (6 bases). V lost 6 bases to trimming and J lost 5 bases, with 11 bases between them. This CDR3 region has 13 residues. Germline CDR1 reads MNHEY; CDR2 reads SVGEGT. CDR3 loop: CASRPGHNNEQFF. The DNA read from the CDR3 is TGTGCCAGCAGGCCGGGACATAACAATGAG.

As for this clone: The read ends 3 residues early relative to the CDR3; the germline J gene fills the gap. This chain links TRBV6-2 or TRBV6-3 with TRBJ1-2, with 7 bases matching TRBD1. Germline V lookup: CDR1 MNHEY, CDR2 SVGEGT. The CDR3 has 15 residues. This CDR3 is CASSETGSGSYDYTF. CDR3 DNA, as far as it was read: TGTGCCAGCAGTGAGACAGGGAGCGGCTCCTACGAC.

The part of the CDR3 DNA that was read is TGCAGTGCTAGAGGACTAGGGGAAGGGGAGACC. This translates into CSARGLGEGET. The CDR3 reads in full as CSARGLGEGETQYF. The rearrangement uses TRBV20-1 and TRBJ2-5; TRBD2 might be the D (6 bases). The observed sequence ends 3 residues before the CDR3 terminus, with the missing tail filled in from the germline J gene. Trimming removed 1 base at V and 5 bases at J, with 14 bases between. The CDR3 has 14 residues. Germline V lookup: CDR1 DFQATT, CDR2 SNEGSKA (reference sequence).

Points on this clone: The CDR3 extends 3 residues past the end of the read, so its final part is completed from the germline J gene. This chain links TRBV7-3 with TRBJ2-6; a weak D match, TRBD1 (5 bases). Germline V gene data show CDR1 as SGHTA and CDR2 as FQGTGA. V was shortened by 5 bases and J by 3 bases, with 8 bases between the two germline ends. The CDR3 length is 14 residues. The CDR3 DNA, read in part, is TGTGCCAGCAGCCCCCAGGGTGGGGCCAACGTC. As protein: CASSPQGGANV. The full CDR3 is CASSPQGGANVLTF. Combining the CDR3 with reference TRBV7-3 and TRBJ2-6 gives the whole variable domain GAGVSQTPSNKVTEKGKYVELRCDPISGHTALYWYRQSLGQGPEFLIYFQGTGAADDSGLPNDRFFAVRPEGSVSTLKIQRTERGDSAVYLCASSPQGGANVLTFGAGSRLTVL.

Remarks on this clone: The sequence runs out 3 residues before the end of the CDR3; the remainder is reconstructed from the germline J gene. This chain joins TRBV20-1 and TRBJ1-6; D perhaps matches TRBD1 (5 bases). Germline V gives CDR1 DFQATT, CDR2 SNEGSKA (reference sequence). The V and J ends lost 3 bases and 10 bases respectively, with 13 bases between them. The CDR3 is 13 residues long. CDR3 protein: CSARDTLRSPLHF. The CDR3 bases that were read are TGCAGTGCTAGGGACACCCTGAGATCACCC.

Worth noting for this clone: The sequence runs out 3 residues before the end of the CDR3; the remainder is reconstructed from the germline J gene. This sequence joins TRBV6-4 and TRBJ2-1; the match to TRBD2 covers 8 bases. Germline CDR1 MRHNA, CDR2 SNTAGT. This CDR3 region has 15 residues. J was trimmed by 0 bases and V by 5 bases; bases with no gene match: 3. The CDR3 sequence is CASSTGTSSYNEQFF. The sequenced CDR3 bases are TGTGCCAGCAGTACCGGGACTAGCTCCTACAATGAG.

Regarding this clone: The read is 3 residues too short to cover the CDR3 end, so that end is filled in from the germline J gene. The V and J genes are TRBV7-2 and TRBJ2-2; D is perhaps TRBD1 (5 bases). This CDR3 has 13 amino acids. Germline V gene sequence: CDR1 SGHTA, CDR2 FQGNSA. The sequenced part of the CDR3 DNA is TGTGCCAGCAGCTTGGGGCTCTCTTCACCG. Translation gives CASSLGLSSP. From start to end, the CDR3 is CASSLGLSSPLFF.

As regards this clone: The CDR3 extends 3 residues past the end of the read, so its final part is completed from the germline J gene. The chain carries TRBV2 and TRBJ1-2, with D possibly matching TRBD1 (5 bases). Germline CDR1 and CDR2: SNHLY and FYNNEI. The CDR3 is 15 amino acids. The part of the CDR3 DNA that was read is TGTGCCAGCAGTAATGGGGCCCCCGCCAAAAACATC. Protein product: CASSNGAPAKNI. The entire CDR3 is CASSNGAPAKNIYTF.

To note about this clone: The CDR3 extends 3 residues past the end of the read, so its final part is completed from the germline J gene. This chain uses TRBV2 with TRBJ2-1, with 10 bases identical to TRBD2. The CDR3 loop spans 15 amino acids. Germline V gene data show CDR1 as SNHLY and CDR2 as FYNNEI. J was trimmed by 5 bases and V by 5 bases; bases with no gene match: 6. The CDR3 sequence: CASSLGLADNNEQFF. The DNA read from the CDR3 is TGTGCCAGCAGTCTCGGACTAGCGGACAACAATGAG.

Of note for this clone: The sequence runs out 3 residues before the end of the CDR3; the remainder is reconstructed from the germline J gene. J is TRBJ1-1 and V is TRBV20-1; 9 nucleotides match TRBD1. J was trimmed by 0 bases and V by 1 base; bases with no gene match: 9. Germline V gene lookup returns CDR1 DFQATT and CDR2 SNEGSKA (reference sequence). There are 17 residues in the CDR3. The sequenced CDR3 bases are TGCAGTGCTAGAGGTCCAAGAGGACAGGGGATGAACACTGAA. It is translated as CSARGPRGQGMNTE. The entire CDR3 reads CSARGPRGQGMNTEAFF.

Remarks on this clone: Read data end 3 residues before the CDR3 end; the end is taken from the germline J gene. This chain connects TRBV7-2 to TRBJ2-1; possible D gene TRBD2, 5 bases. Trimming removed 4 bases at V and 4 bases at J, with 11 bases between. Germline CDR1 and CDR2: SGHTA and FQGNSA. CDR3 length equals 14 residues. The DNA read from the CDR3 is TGTGCCAGCAGCTATTCGAGCGGATACAATGAG. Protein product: CASSYSSGYNE. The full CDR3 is CASSYSSGYNEQFF. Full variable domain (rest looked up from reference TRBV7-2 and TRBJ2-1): GAGVSQSPSNKVTEKGKDVELRCDPISGHTALYWYRQSLGQGLEFLIYFQGNSAPDKSGLPSDRFSAERTGGSVSTLTIQRTQQEDSAVYLCASSYSSGYNEQFFGPGTRLTVL.

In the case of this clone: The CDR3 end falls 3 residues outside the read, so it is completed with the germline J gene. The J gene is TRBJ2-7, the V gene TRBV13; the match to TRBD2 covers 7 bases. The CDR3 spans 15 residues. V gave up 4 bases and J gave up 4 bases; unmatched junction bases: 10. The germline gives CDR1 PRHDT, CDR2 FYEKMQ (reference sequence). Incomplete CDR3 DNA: TGTGCCAGCAGCTCCAAGGGACTACATGGTTACGAG. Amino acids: CASSSKGLHGYE. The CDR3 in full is CASSSKGLHGYEQYF.

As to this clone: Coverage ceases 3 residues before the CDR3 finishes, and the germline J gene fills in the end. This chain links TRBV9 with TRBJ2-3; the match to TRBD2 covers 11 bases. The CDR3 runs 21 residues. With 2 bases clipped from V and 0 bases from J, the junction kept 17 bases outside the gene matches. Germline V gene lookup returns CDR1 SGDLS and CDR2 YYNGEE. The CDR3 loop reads CASSVTTAILAGARSTDTQYF. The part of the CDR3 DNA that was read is TGTGCCAGCAGCGTGACGACAGCTATACTAGCGGGGGCCCGCAGCACAGATACG.

The CDR3 here is CASSPLTGSSTDTQYF. The CDR3 DNA, read in part, is TGTGCCAGCTCACCACTCACGGGTTCTAGCACAGATACG. The V gene is TRBV18, the J gene TRBJ2-3; D gene unclear. The read terminates 3 residues ahead of where the CDR3 ends, so the germline J gene completes it. V lost 1 base to trimming and J lost 0 bases, with 11 bases between them. The CDR3 length is 16 residues. The germline V gene has CDR1 KGHSH and CDR2 LQKENI.

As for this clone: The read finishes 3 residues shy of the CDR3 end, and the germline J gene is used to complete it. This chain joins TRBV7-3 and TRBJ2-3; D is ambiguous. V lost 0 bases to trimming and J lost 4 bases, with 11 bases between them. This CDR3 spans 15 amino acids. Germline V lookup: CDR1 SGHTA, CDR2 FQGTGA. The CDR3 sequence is CASSLTGSLADTQYF. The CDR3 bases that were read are TGTGCCAGCAGCTTAACCGGGTCCTTGGCAGATACG.

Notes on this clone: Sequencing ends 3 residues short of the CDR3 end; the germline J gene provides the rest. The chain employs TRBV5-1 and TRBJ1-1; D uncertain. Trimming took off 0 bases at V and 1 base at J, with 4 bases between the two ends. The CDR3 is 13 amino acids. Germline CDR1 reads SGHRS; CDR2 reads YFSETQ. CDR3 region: CASSLERNTEAFF. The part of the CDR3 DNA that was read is TGCGCCAGCAGCTTGGAGCGGAACACTGAA.